The 29 T cell receptor beta chains below were found in one sample sequenced in a study of CD8 T cells in ankylosing spondylitis (dated by TCRdb to 2016 to 2017). The library came from 5' RACE. For sequencing, an Illumina HiSeq 2500 was employed. Through fastp at Q25 and MiXCR, TCRdb rebuilt clones from the public reads, retaining in-frame beta chains. Entries that share a CDR3 protein sequence are merged under the most common genes and DNA. The sample records under 200,000 distinct CDR3 sequences, 10% to 15% of which are singletons. The ten largest clones capture about 10% of the sample. The sequenced sample was blood, either unsorted or a sorted T cell fraction (not recorded which). The receptors were sampled from a female donor with ankylosing spondylitis or in good health (not recorded which).

This clonotype was detected only a few times. The V gene is TRBV29-1, the J gene TRBJ1-2, with a possible D match to TRBD1 (6 bases). In germline, CDR1 is SQVTM, CDR2 ANQGSEA. The ends were cut back, 3 bases at V and 4 bases at J, with 18 bases in the middle. CDR3 length: 15 amino acids. CDR3 sequence reads: CSVEGTGDMAYGYTF. Here the CDR3 DNA reads TGCAGCGTTGAGGGGACGGGGGACATGGCCTATGGCTACACCTTC.

The rearrangement links TRBV7-2 to TRBJ2-7, with D unclear. Germline-derived CDR1 and CDR2 are SGHTA and FQGNSA. The CDR3 covers 12 residues. V lost 3 bases and J lost 6, with 9 bases in between. CDR3 region: CASSFGLLEQYF. CDR3 coding DNA: TGTGCCAGCAGCTTTGGGCTTCTCGAGCAGTACTTC.

Of note for this clonotype: Just one base apart from a much larger clone, this may be a read error. The chain joins TRBV7-9 to TRBJ2-6; D is ambiguous. Looked up from germline, CDR1 is SEHNR and CDR2 is FQNEAQ (reference sequence). The ends were cut back, 2 bases at V and 3 bases at J, with 11 bases in the middle. The CDR3 covers 16 residues. The CDR3 here is CASSLLSLCGANVLTF. DNA of the CDR3: TGTGCCAGCAGCTTATTATCCCTCTGTGGGGCCAACGTCCTGACTTTC. The complete variable domain, with remaining parts taken from reference TRBV7-9 and TRBJ2-6, reads DTGVSQNPRHKITKRGQNVTFRCDPISEHNRLYWYRQTLGQGPEFLTYFQNEAQLEKSRLLSDRFSAERPKGSFSTLEIQRTEQGDSAMYLCASSLLSLCGANVLTFGAGSRLTVL.

The table lists this clonotype with a few counts. The J gene is TRBJ2-1, the V gene TRBV19; 8 bases line up with TRBD1. The germline V gene has CDR1 LNHDA and CDR2 SQIVND (reference sequence). The CDR3 runs 14 residues. The trim removed 10 bases at V and 3 bases at J, leaving 8 bases unmatched. The CDR3 spells CATRADRVYNEQFF. In DNA form, the CDR3 reads TGTGCCACGAGGGCGGACAGGGTCTACAATGAGCAGTTCTTC.

Regarding this clonotype: A read error may explain this, as a much larger clone is one base away. This chain connects TRBV29-1 to TRBJ1-2; D is undetermined. This CDR3 is 14 amino acids long. Trimming cost V 0 bases and J 10 bases, with 18 bases left between them. The germline V gene has CDR1 SQVTM and CDR2 ANQGSEA. The DNA for the CDR3 is TGCAGCGTTGAAGAATGGGCGCCCAACAATGACTACACCTTC. Protein product: CSVEEWAPNNDYTF.

This clonotype was recorded many times. The V and J genes are TRBV7-9 and TRBJ1-2; D is ambiguous. Per the germline V gene, CDR1 is SEHNR and CDR2 is FQNEAQ (reference sequence). V lost 0 bases, J lost 2 bases, and 4 bases lay in between. The CDR3 is made up of 13 amino acids. The chain's CDR3 is CASSLAVNYGYTF. The CDR3 DNA follows: TGTGCCAGCAGCTTAGCCGTGAACTATGGCTACACCTTC.

The chain employs TRBV3-1 and TRBJ2-7; D possibly corresponds to TRBD1 (5 bases). This CDR3 contains 14 residues. Germline CDR1 LGHDT, CDR2 YNNKEL (reference sequence). Between the trimmed V and J ends, which lost 4 bases and 2 bases, there was a span of 12 bases. CDR3 coding DNA: TGTGCCAGCAGCCCTTACAGGAAAACCTACGAGCAGTACTTC. Translating it yields CASSPYRKTYEQYF.

This clonotype was observed at least ten times. The rearrangement uses TRBV18 and TRBJ2-7, with 7 bases that match TRBD2. Germline V gene data show CDR1 as KGHSH and CDR2 as LQKENI. This CDR3 spans 13 amino acids. V shed 6 bases and J 2 bases; nucleotides not matched to a gene: 4. The CDR3 DNA sequence: TGTGCCAGCTCGAGTGCGGGAGCCTACGAGCAGTACTTC. Its translation is CASSSAGAYEQYF.

The V call is TRBV7-3, the J call TRBJ2-2; TRBD2 aligns across 7 bases. The CDR3 runs 15 residues. Trimming removed 8 bases from V and 5 bases from J; junction bases left unmatched: 11. The V gene's germline CDR1 is SGHTA and CDR2 FQGTGA. The CDR3 DNA reads TGTGCCAGCGATCAGCGCGTGGGGGGGACCGGGGAGCTGTTTTTT. Its translation: CASDQRVGGTGELFF.

This clonotype was seen only a few times. The gene calls are TRBV20-1 and TRBJ2-2; 10 bases line up with TRBD2. V shed 4 bases and J 6 bases; nucleotides not matched to a gene: 8. CDR3 length equals 15 residues. Germline CDR1 DFQATT, CDR2 SNEGSKA (reference sequence). CDR3 sequence (DNA): TGCAGTGCTACACCTAGCGGGAGTTATGCCGGGGAGCTGTTTTTT. Translating it yields CSATPSGSYAGELFF.

This clonotype has a count of ten or more. The chain is built from TRBV12-3 or TRBV12-4 and TRBJ1-5; no clear D gene. This CDR3 has 13 residues. V lost 7 bases to trimming and J lost 5 bases, with 12 bases between them. The CDR3: CASTPVRDQPQHF. For the CDR3, the DNA is TGTGCCAGCACCCCGGTTAGGGATCAGCCCCAGCATTTT.

V usage is TRBV7-8 and J usage is TRBJ2-1; D uncertain. The V and J ends lost 5 bases and 7 bases respectively, with 15 bases between them. Per the germline V gene, CDR1 is SGHVS and CDR2 is FQNEAQ. This CDR3 is built from 14 residues. The CDR3 sequence: CASSGRTVKNEQFF. For the CDR3, the DNA is TGTGCCAGCAGCGGACGGACGGTTAAGAATGAGCAGTTCTTC.

This clonotype has just a few counts. V is TRBV12-3 or TRBV12-4 and J is TRBJ1-3, with no clear D. V lost 7 bases and J lost 7, with 8 bases in between. CDR3 length: 11 residues. The DNA of the CDR3 is TGTGCCAGCATGTTGTCGAACACCATATATTTT. Its translation: CASMLSNTIYF.

Ten or more counts support this clonotype. The V gene is TRBV28, the J gene TRBJ2-7; the match to TRBD2 covers 9 bases. V trimming: 2 bases; J trimming: 8 bases; junction bases outside the gene matches: 7. The CDR3 is 14 amino acids. From germline, CDR1 is MDHEN and CDR2 SYDVKM. The CDR3 here is CASSLAAGGRQQYF. CDR3 sequence (DNA): TGTGCCAGCAGTTTAGCAGCGGGAGGCCGCCAGCAGTACTTC.

In its sample, this clonotype was seen many times. The chain combines TRBV28 with TRBJ1-6; TRBD1 agrees at 7 bases. Germline V CDR1 and CDR2: MDHEN, SYDVKM. This CDR3 is built from 15 residues. J lost 5 bases, V lost 2 bases, and 3 bases had no gene match. The CDR3 bases are TGTGCCAGCAGTTTAGGGGACAGAAATAATTCACCCCTCCACTTT. Its translation is CASSLGDRNNSPLHF.

The table lists this clonotype with a few counts. The V and J genes are TRBV9 and TRBJ2-3; D gene unclear. Deletions cut 1 base from V and 6 bases from J, with 12 bases between. The CDR3 runs to 14 residues. Germline assignment: CDR1 SGDLS and CDR2 YYNGEE. The CDR3 sequence: CASSVPAPGDTQYF. The CDR3 DNA reads as TGTGCCAGCAGCGTACCTGCCCCTGGTGATACGCAGTATTTT.

A few counts support this clonotype. The gene calls are TRBV5-1 and TRBJ2-1; D is unresolved. Germline V gene lookup returns CDR1 SGHRS and CDR2 YFSETQ. This CDR3 spans 17 amino acids. The V and J ends lost 2 bases and 0 bases respectively, with 15 bases between them. CDR3 bases: TGCGCCAGCAGCTTTGGAGACGGACGTGGCTCCTACAATGAGCAGTTCTTC. Its protein is CASSFGDGRGSYNEQFF.

This clonotype showed up many times. The CDR3 DNA is TGTGCCAGCAGTTACATTGGGAGCTCCTACAATGAGCAGTTCTTC. Its translation is CASSYIGSSYNEQFF. The chain has TRBV6-2 or TRBV6-3 and TRBJ2-1; D is perhaps TRBD2 (5 bases). The germline V and J ends were trimmed by 2 bases and 0 bases, with 8 bases remaining between them. The germline CDR1 and CDR2 sequences are MNHEY and SVGEGT. The CDR3 contains 15 residues.

This clonotype has ten or more counts. This chain connects TRBV7-2 to TRBJ2-3; D unresolved. The ends were cut back, 3 bases at V and 3 bases at J, with 4 bases in the middle. The CDR3 is 12 amino acids. Germline loops: CDR1 SGHTA, CDR2 FQGNSA. CDR3 in DNA: TGTGCCAGCAGCTTCCCAACAGATACGCAGTATTTT. As protein: CASSFPTDTQYF.

This clonotype was observed many times. The chain has TRBV29-1 and TRBJ2-3; D uncertain. The CDR3 is 10 amino acids. The V end was cut by 7 bases, the J end by 8 bases, with 10 bases between. The germline V gene has CDR1 SQVTM and CDR2 ANQGSEA. CDR3 nucleotides: TGCAGCGCATGGGATCTTACGCAGTATTTT. Protein sequence: CSAWDLTQYF.

This clonotype was recorded at least ten times. V is TRBV29-1 and J is TRBJ2-3; 10 positions match TRBD1. V lost 3 bases and J lost 3; bases outside the gene matches: 6. The CDR3 totals 15 residues. Germline V gene sequence: CDR1 SQVTM, CDR2 ANQGSEA. CDR3 region: CSVEGTGEGTDTQYF. CDR3 nucleotides: TGCAGCGTTGAGGGGACAGGGGAGGGGACAGATACGCAGTATTTT.

This clonotype was seen at least ten times. The rearrangement uses TRBV20-1 and TRBJ1-1, with TRBD1 matching over 8 bases. The germline gives CDR1 DFQATT, CDR2 SNEGSKA (reference sequence). The CDR3 runs to 12 residues. With V trimmed by 3 bases and J by 3 bases, 0 bases remained unmatched. CDR3 sequence (DNA): TGCAGTGCTAGGACAGGGGACACTGAAGCTTTCTTT. It codes for CSARTGDTEAFF.

This clonotype was seen repeatedly, ten times or more. V is TRBV4-2 and J is TRBJ1-2, with 8 nucleotides matching TRBD1. CDR1 is LGHNA, CDR2 YNFKEQ, per germline. V shed 7 bases and J 8 bases; nucleotides not matched to a gene: 12. There are 14 residues in the CDR3. CDR3 nucleotides: TGTGCCAGCAACCCGTTGGACAGGGAGGGAGGCTACACCTTC. It translates to CASNPLDREGGYTF.

The J gene is TRBJ2-3, the V gene TRBV5-1, with 9 bases identical to TRBD2. Germline lookup yields CDR1 SGHRS and CDR2 YFSETQ. V was pared by 4 bases and J by 4 bases, with 10 bases of the junction left unmatched. The CDR3 totals 16 residues. The CDR3 region is CASSPLGSGRSDTQYF. The CDR3 DNA sequence: TGCGCCAGCAGCCCCTTGGGCAGCGGGAGGTCAGATACGCAGTATTTT.

This clonotype was seen repeatedly, ten times or more. The chain employs TRBV4-1 and TRBJ2-1; D gene ambiguous. Germline V gene sequence: CDR1 MGHRA, CDR2 YSYEKL. The CDR3 runs 16 residues. Trimming took off 3 bases at V and 7 bases at J, with 19 bases between the two ends. In nucleotides, the CDR3 is TGCGCCAGCAGCCATCTGTGGGGTGGATCGGATAATGAGCAGTTCTTC. It translates to CASSHLWGGSDNEQFF.

This clonotype was counted many times. This chain connects TRBV11-2 to TRBJ2-7; 7 bases are shared with TRBD1. This CDR3 region has 14 residues. Trimming removed 5 bases from V and 6 bases from J; junction bases left unmatched: 10. In germline, CDR1 is SGHAT, CDR2 FQNNGV. This CDR3 is CASSPLDRVAEQYF. CDR3 nucleotides: TGTGCCAGCAGCCCTTTAGACAGGGTAGCCGAGCAGTACTTC.

This clonotype was counted many times. The chain has TRBV5-1 and TRBJ2-1, with D unresolved. Between the trimmed V and J ends, which lost 5 bases and 6 bases, there was a span of 12 bases. Germline values: CDR1 SGHRS, CDR2 YFSETQ. The CDR3 is made up of 13 amino acids. CDR3 loop: CASSAPPVNEQFF. As DNA, the CDR3 is TGCGCCAGCAGTGCCCCCCCGGTCAATGAGCAGTTCTTC.

This chain uses TRBV7-3 with TRBJ2-7, with a tentative D call TRBD1 (5 bases). Looked up from germline, CDR1 is SGHTA and CDR2 is FQGTGA. The CDR3 runs to 14 residues. Trimming stripped 3 bases from V and 2 bases from J, with 11 bases between. CDR3 in DNA: TGTGCCAGCAGCTTGGGTAGGGGCCCCTACGAGCAGTACTTC. It translates to CASSLGRGPYEQYF.

This clonotype was seen many times. This chain links TRBV5-1 with TRBJ1-2, with D possibly being TRBD1 (5 bases). Germline loops: CDR1 SGHRS, CDR2 YFSETQ. The V and J ends lost 0 bases and 7 bases respectively, with 16 bases between them. The CDR3 runs to 15 residues. The DNA for the CDR3 is TGCGCCAGCAGCTTGGGAGATCAGGGTCGGAGTGGCTACACCTTC. It is translated as CASSLGDQGRSGYTF.